A selection of T cell receptor beta chains follows, all from one sample in a study of shared clonotypes between healthy human individuals. Some clones are missing from TCRdb's copy, which holds only in-frame ones; the method was immunoSEQ multiplex PCR. The data show approximately 440,000 clones, about 74% seen once. Sequencing was carried out using PBMCs. The origin of the receptors is a woman aged 40 to 50 in good health. Some clones in this sample may be carry-over from other donors' samples. CDR3s leave out the opening cysteine and the closing phenylalanine or tryptophan.

v_call	j_call	cdr3_aa
TRBV5-4	TRBJ2-7	ASSLGGLAGNEQY
TRBV5-6	TRBJ2-4	ASSRFRDTDIQY
TRBV18	TRBJ1-3	ASSPGGLAGNTIY
TRBV19	TRBJ2-2	ASRGTGLRELF
TRBV9	TRBJ2-1	ASSAEAGTSDNEQF
TRBV6-5	TRBJ2-3	ASSYSGSTDTQY
TRBV5-1	TRBJ2-5	ASSLGQRKQETQY
TRBV28	TRBJ1-2	ASSTQKQGDYGYT
TRBV10-1	TRBJ2-2	ASSRDSANTGELF
TRBV28	TRBJ2-1	ASSLGGWTGTNEQF
TRBV7-2	TRBJ2-1	ASSLTETTEQF
TRBV15	TRBJ1-4	ATSRRTSGEKLF
TRBV18	TRBJ1-1	ASSPWAGGGEAF
TRBV4-1	TRBJ1-1	ASSPTTRTTEAF
TRBV7-9	TRBJ2-7	ASSLELGQGSYEQY
TRBV28	TRBJ2-7	ASSLQGYEQY
TRBV5-1	TRBJ2-1	ASSWRLAGVNEQF
TRBV9	TRBJ2-7	ASSVGLASEQY
TRBV27	TRBJ2-2	ASSIYMDSGELF
TRBV28	TRBJ1-1	ASSSGPTNTEAF
TRBV27	TRBJ2-7	ASSLGLAGNYEQY
TRBV2	TRBJ2-1	ASSEGSFNEQF
TRBV29-1	TRBJ2-7	SVEGTYEQY
TRBV10-3	TRBJ2-2	AISELPGTTNTGELF
TRBV29-1	TRBJ2-5	SVEDPRGARETQY
TRBV7-2	TRBJ2-1	ASSRLEGFREDNEQF
TRBV4-2	TRBJ2-1	ASSQGTSGDHEQF
TRBV30	TRBJ2-7	APTRASGIYEQY